This T cell receptor beta chain was sequenced during a study of CXCR3-negative and CXCR3-positive naive CD8 T cells (dated by TCRdb to about 2019). General notes on the study: In total, 130 million to 150 million TRB reads were obtained, which works out to roughly 1.5 +/- 0.3 million reads per library. The diversity and physicochemical repertoire analyses included fewer than twelve donors pooled from two independent experiments. TRBV-TRBJ cluster analysis included naive subsets from a handful of donors and memory cells from 3 donors. The research as a whole found: Compared with CXCR3-negative naive cells, CXCR3-positive naive cells had TRB CDR3s with higher hydrophobicity (lower Kidera factor 4), lower energy, and higher strength and volume indices. TRBV-TRBJ usage was similar between naive CXCR3-negative and CXCR3-positive cells from the same donor, while memory cells showed distinct patterns. CXCR3 expression partially decreased after cryopreservation, so most assays used freshly isolated PBMCs. Because surface CD5, which is linked to self-reactivity in mice, was comparable between the naive subsets, TCR interaction strength was also inferred from the physicochemical properties of TRB CDR3s. Both naive subsets had comparably high repertoire diversity, while memory CD8+ T cells had much lower repertoire diversity.

CDR1 and CDR2 (MDHEN, SYDVKM) derive from the germline V gene. Spanning cysteine to phenylalanine, the CDR3 consists of 18 amino acids. No coding sequence is recorded. Sequencing instrument: NextSeq 550. The Human TCR Profiling Kit (MiLaboratory) was used to make UMI-labeled 5' RACE TRB cDNA libraries. The full amount of extracted RNA was used for cDNA synthesis, and the full amount of resulting cDNA was used for PCR amplification. Libraries were prepared in parallel using an identical number of PCR cycles. The published analysis was carried out like this. About 57,000 +/- 9,900 unique UMI-labeled TRB cDNA molecules per library were extracted with MIGEC and MiXCR, with at least two reads per UMI required. On average, each library contained approximately 40,000 +/- 10,000 functional in-frame TRB CDR3 nucleotide clonotypes without stop codons. Diversity metrics, including normalized Shannon-Wiener and Chao1, were computed in VDJtools after downsampling to 5000 UMI-labeled TRB molecules per sample. For the central five CDR3 residues, VDJtools calculated physicochemical properties weighted by clonotype size, namely interaction energy, strength, volume and Kidera factor 4. TCRdb reprocessed the reads and provides one entry for every CDR3 protein sequence; no DNA is given. These V and J calls are TCRdb output, not the study's own analysis. In this sample's table one finds under 75,000 distinct CDR3 sequences. The top ten clonotypes cover 4.3% of the sample.

In the case of this clonotype: Its antigen specificity is not known.

Each CD8+ T cell subset was flow-sorted in triplicate, with some 300,000 cells per subset placed directly into RLT lysis buffer. To exclude memory contaminants, naive CD8+ T cells were stringently defined as CD45RO-CCR7+CD27+CD95-. Standard density gradient centrifugation was used to isolate peripheral blood mononuclear cells from buffy coats. Naive CXCR3-negative and CXCR3-positive CD8+ T cells were flow-sorted using a FACSAria III. Total RNA was extracted from sorted cells using an RNeasy Mini Kit. This chain joins TRBV28 to TRBJ2-7; the TCRdb D gene call, TRBD2, has no DNA to confirm it. Sequenced: naive CXCR3- CD8+ T cells from blood. The label giving this sample's cell subset or site can be read as: CD45RO-CCR7+CD27+CD95- naive CD8+ T cells lacking CXCR3 (TNR3-). The source is a human donor in good health. Some clones in this sample may be carry-over from other donors' samples. The CDR3 reads as follows: CASSFSLLLAGTPYEQYF.